These T cell receptor beta chains were read from a single sample in a study of CD8 T cells in Susac syndrome. TCRdb passed the immunoSEQ multiplex PCR reads through MiXCR, listing each CDR3 protein once. This repertoire shows about 280,000 distinct CDR3 sequences, 70% to 90% found once; its top ten account for 0.11%. The sample comprised CD8+ T cells from PBMCs. Receptor source: a human donor with multiple sclerosis. Each CDR3 is given with its conserved first and last residue. Each record gives: D gene, V gene, J gene, clone size, CDR3 protein, CDR3 DNA. D genes are given only for firm matches. The size entry is marked missing in some rows and otherwise reads once, few, many or a size class.

>NA|TRBV7-3|TRBJ2-5|NA
CAYPALTPWETQYF
TGTGCCTATCCGGCCCTAACTCCTTGGGAGACCCAGTACTTC
>TRBD1|TRBV5-5|TRBJ2-7|NA
CASSLKTGMANEQYF
TGTGCCAGCAGCTTAAAGACAGGGATGGCGAACGAGCAGTACTTC
>TRBD1|TRBV7-6|TRBJ2-7|NA
CASSLAGGTGKGYEQYF
TGTGCCAGCAGCTTAGCGGGCGGGACAGGGAAAGGGTACGAGCAGTACTTC
>TRBD1|TRBV4-1|TRBJ1-4|NA
CASSQVGQLLATNEKLFF
TGCGCCAGCAGCCAAGTGGGACAGCTACTAGCAACTAATGAAAAACTGTTTTTT
>NA|TRBV27|TRBJ1-1|NA
CASRTEPSNMNTEAFF
TGTGCCAGCCGGACGGAACCTTCGAACATGAACACTGAAGCTTTCTTT
>TRBD1|TRBV19|TRBJ2-7|NA
CASGQDYEQYF
TGTGCCAGTGGACAGGACTACGAGCAGTACTTC
>TRBD1|TRBV6-1|TRBJ1-5|NA
CASTEDRADRQPQHF
TGTGCCAGCACCGAAGACAGGGCCGACCGGCAGCCCCAGCATTTT
>NA|TRBV27|TRBJ1-1|NA
CASSLGANLEAFF
TGTGCCAGCAGTTTGGGGGCAAACCTCGAAGCTTTCTTT
>NA|TRBV5-1|TRBJ2-3|NA
CASSLFVPQVDTQYF
TGCGCCAGCAGCTTGTTCGTCCCCCAGGTAGATACGCAGTATTTT
>NA|TRBV2|TRBJ1-1|NA
CASRPPGRPNTEAFF
TGTGCCAGCAGGCCCCCAGGCAGACCGAACACTGAAGCTTTCTTT
>TRBD2|TRBV4-1|TRBJ2-3|once
CASSPIPGREGDTQYF
TGCGCCAGCAGCCCGATCCCCGGGAGGGAAGGCGATACGCAGTATTTT
>TRBD2|TRBV9|TRBJ2-7|NA
CASSEEREGLYEQYF
TGTGCCAGCAGCGAGGAGCGGGAGGGCCTCTACGAGCAGTACTTC
>NA|TRBV3-1|TRBJ2-1|few
CASSQEGGGGEQFF
TGTGCCAGCAGCCAAGAGGGAGGGGGAGGTGAGCAGTTCTTC
>TRBD1|TRBV7-3|TRBJ2-5|NA
CASSTTGVVETQYF
TGTGCCAGCAGCACGACAGGGGTAGTCGAGACCCAGTACTTC
>NA|TRBV9|TRBJ1-1|NA
CASSEEQGLTPEAFF
TGTGCCAGCAGCGAGGAACAGGGCCTCACCCCTGAAGCTTTCTTT
>NA|TRBV27|TRBJ2-3|NA
CASIRRGPGVDTQYF
TGTGCCAGCATCAGGAGGGGTCCGGGCGTCGATACGCAGTATTTT
>NA|TRBV7-9|TRBJ1-1|NA
CASSLYGETEAFF
TGTGCCAGCAGCTTATACGGGGAAACTGAAGCTTTCTTT
>NA|TRBV5-1|TRBJ2-3|NA
CASSSTAEISTDTQYF
TGCGCCAGCAGCTCGACAGCAGAAATCTCCACGGACACGCAGTATTTT
>NA|TRBV10-3|TRBJ1-6|NA
CAISEGQALPPLHF
TGTGCCATCAGTGAAGGACAAGCCCTTCCACCCCTCCACTTT
>TRBD2|TRBV10-1|TRBJ2-1|NA
CASSSRASGSYNEQFF
TGCGCCAGCAGCTCGCGCGCTAGCGGGAGCTACAATGAGCAGTTCTTC
>NA|TRBV7-9|TRBJ2-1|few
CASSLGTEFNEQFF
TGTGCCAGCAGCTTAGGGACAGAATTCAATGAGCAGTTCTTC
>NA|TRBV30|TRBJ1-1|NA
CAWSVGGTEAFF
TGTGCCTGGAGTGTGGGGGGGACTGAAGCTTTCTTT